A single sample gave rise to the 16 T cell receptor beta chains below, sequenced in a study of post-analysis software for immune sequencing data. Broader study findings: Elevated frequency relative to controls characterized several TRBV segments in patients, TRBV5-6, TRBV5-1 and TRBV20-1 among them.

The antigens of these receptors remain unknown. The TCR beta cDNA libraries carried unique molecular identifiers. TCRdb reprocessed the PCR reads via MiXCR and lists one record per CDR3 protein. The table lists about 820,000 distinct CDR3 sequences, around 50% of them singletons, with under 6% in the top ten. Material: blood. These TCRs come from a girl aged 10-17 years with multiple sclerosis.

This chain joins TRBV20-1 and TRBJ2-7; 7 nucleotides match TRBD2. J gave up 2 bases and V 2 bases, and 6 bases lay outside the gene matches. In germline, CDR1 is DFQATT, CDR2 SNEGSKA (reference sequence). The CDR3 covers 14 residues. The chain's CDR3 is CSARRRETAYEQYF. The CDR3 coding sequence is TGCAGTGCTAGAAGGCGGGAGACCGCCTACGAGCAGTACTTC.

The genes are TRBV29-1 and TRBJ2-7; D not certain. CDR1 is SQVTM and CDR2 is ANQGSEA in the germline V gene. Between the trimmed V and J ends, which lost 2 bases and 2 bases, there was a span of 7 bases. The CDR3 is 12 amino acids. CDR3 in DNA: TGCAGCGTTGAACCCTCCCCCTACGAGCAGTACTTC. This gives the protein CSVEPSPYEQYF.

The chain carries TRBV7-9 and TRBJ2-3; D ambiguous. Germline CDR1 is SEHNR and CDR2 is FQNEAQ (reference sequence). This CDR3 spans 12 amino acids. V gave up 6 bases and J gave up 6 bases, with 10 bases separating them. CDR3 sequence (DNA): TGTGCCAGCAGTCCCGCCCCGGATACGCAGTATTTT. Amino acids: CASSPAPDTQYF.

V usage is TRBV27 and J usage is TRBJ2-1, with TRBD2 identical over 8 bases. CDR1 is MNHEY, CDR2 SMNVEV, per germline (reference sequence). The CDR3 is made up of 15 amino acids. Trimming cost V 5 bases and J 6 bases; bases outside gene matches: 9. As DNA, the CDR3 is TGTGCCAGCAGTCGGGGGGGAGGGTTTATCAATGAGCAGTTCTTC. It yields the protein CASSRGGGFINEQFF.

This rearrangement joins TRBV27 to TRBJ1-5; no clear D gene. The CDR3 loop spans 15 amino acids. V was clipped by 3 bases and J by 6 bases, with 15 bases between them. CDR1 MNHEY and CDR2 SMNVEV come from the germline V gene (reference sequence). As DNA, the CDR3 is TGTGCCAGCAGTTTGGGCGATGGGGTTTTTCAGCCCCAGCATTTT. Amino acid sequence: CASSLGDGVFQPQHF.

This clonotype was picked up a small number of times. This rearrangement joins TRBV29-1 to TRBJ1-2; D gene uncertain. V dropped 6 bases and J dropped 0 bases, with 8 bases sitting between them. The CDR3 contains 12 residues. Germline V gives CDR1 SQVTM, CDR2 ANQGSEA. The CDR3 DNA reads TGCAGCGTATGGTCAGCTAACTATGGCTACACCTTC. Protein: CSVWSANYGYTF.

The chain employs TRBV10-3 and TRBJ2-5; tentative D call: TRBD1 (6 bases). V was cut by 3 bases and J by 5 bases, with 16 bases left in between. Germline V gene lookup returns CDR1 ENHRY and CDR2 SYGVKD. This CDR3 has 15 residues. CDR3: CAISDNRESGETQYF. The DNA of the CDR3 is TGTGCCATCAGTGATAACAGGGAATCAGGCGAGACCCAGTACTTC.

Of note for this clonotype: Relative to the germline gene, one junction end is altered; a read error may explain this. J is TRBJ2-7 and V is TRBV7-7, with 10 positions matching TRBD2. The CDR3 runs to 15 residues. The V gene's germline CDR1 is SSHAT and CDR2 FNYEAQ (reference sequence). The CDR3 sequence is CASSPGLAEGYEQYF. The CDR3, as DNA: TGTGCTAGCAGCCCTGGACTAGCGGAAGGCTACGAGCAATACTTC.

This clonotype was picked up a small number of times. The V and J genes are TRBV5-1 and TRBJ2-7, with 11 bases that match TRBD1. Germline CDR1 SGHRS, CDR2 YFSETQ. The CDR3 spans 15 residues. Trimming cost V 4 bases and J 0 bases; bases outside gene matches: 3. The CDR3 spells CASSQGTGGSYEQYF. CDR3 nucleotides: TGCGCCAGCAGCCAAGGGACAGGGGGCTCCTACGAGCAGTACTTC.

The rearrangement links TRBV5-1 to TRBJ1-1, with D perhaps matching TRBD1 (6 bases). The germline V gene has CDR1 SGHRS and CDR2 YFSETQ. The V end lost 4 bases, the J end lost 4 bases, and 14 bases lay between the germline ends. The length of the CDR3 is 14 residues. CDR3 protein: CASSGNRVGTEAFF. The DNA for the CDR3 is TGCGCCAGCAGCGGAAACAGGGTTGGCACTGAAGCTTTCTTT.

This chain uses TRBV20-1 with TRBJ1-2; D remains unclear. The CDR3 length is 14 residues. Germline CDR1 and CDR2: DFQATT and SNEGSKA (reference sequence). V dropped 3 bases and J dropped 4 bases, with 15 bases sitting between them. The CDR3 nucleotides are TGCAGTGCTAGTCGAGCAGGCGAAGGCTATGGCTACACCTTC. Its translation is CSASRAGEGYGYTF.

V usage is TRBV6-5 and J usage is TRBJ1-2; unclear D gene. V lost 6 bases and J 2 bases, leaving 16 bases between the germline ends. Germline V CDR1 and CDR2: MNHEY, SVGAGI. The CDR3 covers 15 residues. The CDR3, as DNA: TGTGCCAGCAGATCCCCGGTGGGTTGGAACTATGGCTACACCTTC. It encodes CASRSPVGWNYGYTF.

This rearrangement joins TRBV30 to TRBJ2-1; D gene ambiguous. Germline V gives CDR1 GTSNPN, CDR2 SVGIG (reference sequence). The CDR3 has 12 residues. Trimming shortened V by 4 bases and J by 4 bases, and 8 bases separated the two germline ends. The DNA for the CDR3 is TGTGCCTGGACCCTATCTTACAATGAGCAGTTCTTC. This codes for CAWTLSYNEQFF.

The V gene is TRBV7-3, the J gene TRBJ2-7; a possible D gene is TRBD2 (7 bases). With 5 bases removed from V and 1 base from J, the gap between germline ends came to 18 bases. The CDR3 length is 16 residues. Germline V CDR1 and CDR2: SGHTA, FQGTGA. As DNA, the CDR3 is TGTGCCAGCAGCCCCCTAGGGGGGGGCGCATCCTACGAGCAGTACTTC. Its translation: CASSPLGGGASYEQYF.

The rearrangement links TRBV20-1 to TRBJ2-3, with D tentatively TRBD2 (6 bases). Between the trimmed V and J ends, which lost 3 bases and 2 bases, there was a span of 9 bases. The CDR3 is made up of 13 amino acids. Germline CDR1 DFQATT, CDR2 SNEGSKA (reference sequence). CDR3 residues: CSARERVTDTQYF. The CDR3 nucleotides are TGCAGTGCTAGGGAGCGGGTCACAGATACGCAGTATTTT.

There are a few counts of this clonotype. The gene calls are TRBV10-3 and TRBJ1-2; a weak D match, TRBD1 (5 bases). Per the germline V gene, CDR1 is ENHRY and CDR2 is SYGVKD. V lost 6 bases to trimming and J lost 0 bases, with 17 bases between them. The CDR3 spans 16 residues. CDR3: CAISQPPSGTNYGYTF. The CDR3 DNA reads as TGTGCCATCAGCCAACCACCTTCAGGGACTAACTATGGCTACACCTTC.